Below, 5 T cell receptor beta chains from the same sample are listed, as sequenced in a study of T cells after yellow fever vaccination. TCRdb itself ran the 5' RACE reads through MiXCR, one entry per CDR3 protein. This table has some 560,000 distinct CDR3 sequences, less than 20% appearing once. Specimen: PBMCs, collected around 5 days after the first yellow fever vaccination. The receptor set was obtained from a man aged 18 to 30 who received the YFV17D yellow fever vaccine.

The chain is built from TRBV7-3 and TRBJ1-6, with D tentatively TRBD1 (6 bases). The CDR3 is made up of 17 amino acids. Trimming took off 8 bases at V and 0 bases at J, with 17 bases between the two ends. Germline V gene data show CDR1 as SGHTA and CDR2 as FQGTGA. CDR3 amino acids: CASPEGQGSSYNSPLHF. CDR3 in DNA: TGTGCCAGCCCGGAGGGTCAGGGGAGCTCCTATAATTCACCCCTCCACTTT.

The chain links TRBV6-2 or TRBV6-3 to TRBJ2-1, with 8 nucleotides matching TRBD2. Germline V gene sequence: CDR1 MNHEY, CDR2 SVGEGT. The CDR3 consists of 15 residues. Losses at the gene ends were 2 bases for V and 6 bases for J; bases not matched to a gene: 6. The CDR3 coding sequence is TGTGCCAGCAGTTACGCGGGGGGCCTGGGCAATGAGCAGTTCTTC. The encoded protein is CASSYAGGLGNEQFF.

The sample holds a few counts of this clonotype. CDR3 in amino acids: CASSYKQGTYEQYF. The CDR3 DNA reads TGTGCCAGCAGTTACAAGCAGGGGACCTACGAGCAGTACTTC. This chain connects TRBV6-2 or TRBV6-3 to TRBJ2-7, with D possibly being TRBD1 (6 bases). The CDR3 sequence is 14 residues long. Trimming took 2 bases from V and 2 from J, leaving 10 bases between them. CDR1 MNHEY and CDR2 SVGEGT come from the germline V gene.

This clonotype turned up a few times. CDR3 sequence: CASTGGLKSVHGYTF. The CDR3 DNA sequence: TGTGCCAGCACCGGGGGACTGAAATCCGTGCATGGCTACACCTTC. The rearrangement joins TRBV5-4 to TRBJ1-2; a weak D match, TRBD1 (5 bases). V lost 6 bases and J lost 6, with 21 bases in between. The CDR3 extends over 15 amino acids. The germline V gene encodes CDR1 SGHNT and CDR2 YYREEE (reference sequence).

CDR3 sequence: CASTQGEAFF. For the CDR3, the DNA is TGTGCCAGCACGCAGGGGGAAGCTTTCTTT. This chain uses TRBV6-6 with TRBJ1-1, with a tentative D call TRBD1 (6 bases). From germline, CDR1 is MNHNY and CDR2 SVGAGI (reference sequence). This CDR3 region has 10 residues. The V and J ends lost 7 bases and 8 bases respectively, with 8 bases between them.